The clone carrying this T cell receptor (beta chain) occurred a few times. Its antigen is undetermined. This CDR3 is 15 amino acids long. V shed 1 base, J shed 3 bases, and the junction held 4 bases outside the gene matches. The germline V gene has CDR1 SEHNR and CDR2 FQNEAQ (reference sequence). The sequenced patients had an expansion of CD8+CD57+ cells seen by flow cytometry. Every one of the patients had aplastic anemia (severe, acquired). Receipt of therapy had not occurred in any patient by the time of blood sampling. The data stem from a study of CD8+CD57+ T cells in acquired aplastic anemia. The overall study: Roughly 3.2 ug was the average amount of DNA from sorted CD4+ and CD8+ cells. Study-wide results and limits: Statistical testing detected no significant gap in CD8+ Simpson's diversity between patients and controls.

Genomic DNA, serving as template, underwent TCR beta VDJ and CDR3 profiling. TCRdb itself ran the reads through MiXCR, one entry per CDR3 protein. The data show approximately 180,000 distinct CDR3 sequences, less than 60% seen once. The sample consisted of sorted CD4+, CD8+, or CD8+CD57+ T cells (not recorded which) from PBMCs. The chain uses TRBV7-9 and TRBJ2-7; TRBD2 matches 9 bases. The sequence was collected from a human donor with aplastic anemia. CDR3 amino acids: CASSLGLAGHYEQYF. The CDR3 bases are TGTGCCAGCAGCTTAGGCCTAGCGGGGCACTACGAGCAGTACTTC. The entire variable domain, with the rest obtained from reference TRBV7-9 and TRBJ2-7, is as follows: DTGVSQNPRHKITKRGQNVTFRCDPISEHNRLYWYRQTLGQGPEFLTYFQNEAQLEKSRLLSDRFSAERPKGSFSTLEIQRTEQGDSAMYLCASSLGLAGHYEQYFGPGTRLTVT.